The TCR beta chain under discussion was sequenced for a study of memory CD4+ T cells and cytomegalovirus serostatus. The sort gate was single viable CD3+CD4+CD8-CD45RO+ cells for memory CD4+ T cells. The germline CDR1 and CDR2 sequences are SGHAT and FQNNGV. This CDR3 comprises 16 residues. Trimming removed 3 bases at V and 5 bases at J, with 19 bases between. Produced via immunoSEQ multiplex PCR; TCRdb's table is partial and in-frame only. The sample includes roughly 48,000 clones, approximately 82% of them seen just once. This chain uses TRBV11-2 with TRBJ1-1, with D possibly matching TRBD1 (6 bases). Sample: memory CD4+ T cells from blood. This TCR was recovered from an adult in good health and CMV-seropositive. In DNA, the CDR3 is TGTGCCAGCAGCTTTTCTGGGGGCAGGGGTGGAACTGAAGCTTTCTTT. Amino acids: CASSFSGGRGGTEAFF. The whole variable domain, remainder taken from reference TRBV11-2 and TRBJ1-1, is EAGVAQSPRYKIIEKRQSVAFWCNPISGHATLYWYQQILGQGPKLLIQFQNNGVVDDSQLPKDRFSAERLKGVDSTLKIQPAKLEDSAVYLCASSFSGGRGGTEAFFGQGTRLTVV.